The clone carrying this T cell receptor beta chain appeared a single time. The sample belongs to a study of blood T cell repertoires in COVID-19. Study-wide context: Samples of COVID-19 (acute and convalescent) were obtained from the United States, Italy and Spain.

Study processing details: Amplifying reference gene primers gave estimates of nucleated cell counts. Repertoires were generated with immunoSEQ multiplex PCR, while TCRdb's copy carries only in-frame clones and drops some. The V and J calls and the clone size are those of that table, but D and trimming were determined from the DNA. This table has approximately 270,000 clones, around nine tenths appearing once. Germline V gene data show CDR1 as SGHTA and CDR2 as FQGNSA. Trimming removed 1 base at V and 5 bases at J, with 14 bases between. The CDR3 spans 15 residues. This chain uses TRBV7-2 with TRBJ1-1; possibly TRBD1 for D (6 bases). The clonotype comes from a man aged 80 or over with acute or convalescent COVID-19. The sequencing input was peripheral blood. CDR3 residues: CASSLDGGGITEAFF. The CDR3 nucleotides are TGTGCCAGCAGCTTAGATGGGGGCGGTATAACTGAAGCTTTCTTT.